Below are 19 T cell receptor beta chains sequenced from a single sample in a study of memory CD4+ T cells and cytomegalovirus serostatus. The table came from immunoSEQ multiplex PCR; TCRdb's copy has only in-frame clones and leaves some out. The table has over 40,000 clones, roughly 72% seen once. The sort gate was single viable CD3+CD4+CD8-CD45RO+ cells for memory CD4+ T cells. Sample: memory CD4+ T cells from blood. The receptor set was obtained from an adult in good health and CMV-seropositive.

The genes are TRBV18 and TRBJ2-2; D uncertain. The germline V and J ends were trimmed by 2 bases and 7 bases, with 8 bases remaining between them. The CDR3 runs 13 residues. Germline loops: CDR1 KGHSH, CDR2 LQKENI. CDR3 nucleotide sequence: TGTGCCAGCTCACCAACGTCCCTCGGGGAGCTGTTTTTT. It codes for CASSPTSLGELFF.

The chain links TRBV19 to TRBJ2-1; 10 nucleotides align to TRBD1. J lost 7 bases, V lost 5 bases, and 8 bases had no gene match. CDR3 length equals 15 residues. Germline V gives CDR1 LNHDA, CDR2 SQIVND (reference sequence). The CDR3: CASSSTGGSINEQFF. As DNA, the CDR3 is TGTGCCAGTAGTTCGACAGGGGGCTCGATTAATGAGCAGTTCTTC.

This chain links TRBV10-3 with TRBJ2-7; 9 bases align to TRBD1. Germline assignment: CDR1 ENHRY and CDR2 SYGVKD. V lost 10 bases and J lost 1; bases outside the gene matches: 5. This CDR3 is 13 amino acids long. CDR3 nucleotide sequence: TGTGCCACCTCAGGACAGGGGTCCTACGAGCAGTACTTC. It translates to CATSGQGSYEQYF.

CDR3 sequence (DNA): TGTGCCAGCAGTTGGACTAGCGTCACCGGGGAGCTGTTTTTT. Its translation: CASSWTSVTGELFF. The chain employs TRBV6-5 and TRBJ2-2; 9 nucleotides match TRBD2. In germline, CDR1 is MNHEY, CDR2 SVGAGI. V shed 4 bases, J shed 4 bases, and the junction held 1 base outside the gene matches. The CDR3 runs 14 residues.

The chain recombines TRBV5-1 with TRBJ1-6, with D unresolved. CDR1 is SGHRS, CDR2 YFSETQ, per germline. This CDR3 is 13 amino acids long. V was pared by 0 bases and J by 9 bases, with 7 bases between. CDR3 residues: CASSLDWISPLHF. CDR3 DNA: TGCGCCAGCAGCTTGGACTGGATTTCACCCCTCCACTTT.

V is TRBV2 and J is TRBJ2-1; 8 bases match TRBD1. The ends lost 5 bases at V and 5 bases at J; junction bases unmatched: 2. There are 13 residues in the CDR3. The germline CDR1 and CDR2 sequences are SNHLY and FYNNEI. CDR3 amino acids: CASSLDRDNEQFF. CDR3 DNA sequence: TGTGCCAGCAGTTTGGACAGGGACAATGAGCAGTTCTTC.

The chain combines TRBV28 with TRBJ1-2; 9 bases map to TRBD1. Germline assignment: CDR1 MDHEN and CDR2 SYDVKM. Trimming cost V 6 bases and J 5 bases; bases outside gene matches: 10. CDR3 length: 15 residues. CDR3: CASRPISTGGYGYTF. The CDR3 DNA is TGTGCCAGCAGGCCCATCTCGACAGGGGGATATGGCTACACCTTC.

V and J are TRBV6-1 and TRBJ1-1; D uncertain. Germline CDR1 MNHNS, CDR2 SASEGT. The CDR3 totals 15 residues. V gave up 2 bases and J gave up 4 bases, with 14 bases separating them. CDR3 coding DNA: TGTGCCAGCAGTGAATATGTGGTAAACCCCACTGAAGCTTTCTTT. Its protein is CASSEYVVNPTEAFF.

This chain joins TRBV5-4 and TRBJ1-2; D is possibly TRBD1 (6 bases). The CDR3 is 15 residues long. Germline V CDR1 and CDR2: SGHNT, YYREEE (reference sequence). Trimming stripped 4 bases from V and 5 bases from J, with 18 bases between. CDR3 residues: CASSPGQITFYGYTF. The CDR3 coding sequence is TGTGCCAGCAGCCCAGGACAGATTACTTTTTATGGCTACACCTTC.

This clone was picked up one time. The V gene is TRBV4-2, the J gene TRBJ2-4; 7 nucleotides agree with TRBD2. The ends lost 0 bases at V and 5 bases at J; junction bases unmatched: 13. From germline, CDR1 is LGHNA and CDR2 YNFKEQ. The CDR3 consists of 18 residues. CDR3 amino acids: CASSQDGDWRGSENIQYF. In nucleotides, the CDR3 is TGTGCCAGCAGCCAAGATGGGGACTGGCGGGGGTCCGAAAACATTCAGTACTTC.

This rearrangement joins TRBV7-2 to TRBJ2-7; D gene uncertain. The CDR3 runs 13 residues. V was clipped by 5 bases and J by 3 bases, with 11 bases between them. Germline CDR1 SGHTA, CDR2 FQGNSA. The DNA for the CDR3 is TGTGCCAGCAGCCTGACCGGGCGCTACGAGCAGTACTTC. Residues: CASSLTGRYEQYF.

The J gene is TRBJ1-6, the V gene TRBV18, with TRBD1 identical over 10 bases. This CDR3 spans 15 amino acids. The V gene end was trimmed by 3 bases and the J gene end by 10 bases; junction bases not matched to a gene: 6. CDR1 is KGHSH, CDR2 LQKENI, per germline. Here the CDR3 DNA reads TGTGCCAGCTCACCGGTGGGGACAGGGGAATCACCCCTCCACTTT. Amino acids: CASSPVGTGESPLHF.

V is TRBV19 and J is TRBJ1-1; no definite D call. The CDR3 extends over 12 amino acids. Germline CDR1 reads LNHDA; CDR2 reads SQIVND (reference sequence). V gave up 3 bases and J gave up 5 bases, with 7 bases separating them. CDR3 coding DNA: TGTGCCAGTAGTATTGGTAGGACTGAAGCTTTCTTT. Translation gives CASSIGRTEAFF.

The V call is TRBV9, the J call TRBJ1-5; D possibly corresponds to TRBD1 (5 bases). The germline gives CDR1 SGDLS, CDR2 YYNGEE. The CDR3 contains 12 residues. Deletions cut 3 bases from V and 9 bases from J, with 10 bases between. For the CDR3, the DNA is TGTGCCAGCAGCGCGGGGAGGGGGCCCCAGCATTTT. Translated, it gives CASSAGRGPQHF.

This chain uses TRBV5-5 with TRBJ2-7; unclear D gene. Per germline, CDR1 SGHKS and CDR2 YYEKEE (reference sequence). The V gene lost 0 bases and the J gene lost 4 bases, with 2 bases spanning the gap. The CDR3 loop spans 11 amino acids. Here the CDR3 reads CASSLVYEQYF. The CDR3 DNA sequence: TGTGCCAGCAGCTTGGTATACGAGCAGTACTTC.

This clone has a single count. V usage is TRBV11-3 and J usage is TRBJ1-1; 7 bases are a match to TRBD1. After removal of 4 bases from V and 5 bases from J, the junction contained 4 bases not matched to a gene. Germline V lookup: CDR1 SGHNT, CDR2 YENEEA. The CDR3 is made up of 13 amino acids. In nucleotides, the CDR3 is TGTGCCAGCAGCTACAGGGGAGGGACTGAAGCTTTCTTT. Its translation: CASSYRGGTEAFF.

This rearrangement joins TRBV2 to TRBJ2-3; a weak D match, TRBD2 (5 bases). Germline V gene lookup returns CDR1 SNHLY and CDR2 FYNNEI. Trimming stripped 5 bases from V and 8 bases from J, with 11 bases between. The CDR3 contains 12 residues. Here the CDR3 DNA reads TGTGCCAGCAGTTTTAGCGAGGGTACGCAGTATTTT. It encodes CASSFSEGTQYF. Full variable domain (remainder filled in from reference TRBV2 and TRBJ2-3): EPEVTQTPSHQVTQMGQEVILRCVPISNHLYFYWYRQILGQKVEFLVSFYNNEISEKSEIFDDQFSVERPDGSNFTLKIRSTKLEDSAMYFCASSFSEGTQYFGPGTRLTVL.

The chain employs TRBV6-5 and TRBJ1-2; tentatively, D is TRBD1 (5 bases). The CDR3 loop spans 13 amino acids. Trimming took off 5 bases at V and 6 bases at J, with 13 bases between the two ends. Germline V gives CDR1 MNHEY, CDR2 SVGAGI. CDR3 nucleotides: TGTGCCAGCAGTAGGGGATGGACGGATGGCTACACCTTC. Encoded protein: CASSRGWTDGYTF.

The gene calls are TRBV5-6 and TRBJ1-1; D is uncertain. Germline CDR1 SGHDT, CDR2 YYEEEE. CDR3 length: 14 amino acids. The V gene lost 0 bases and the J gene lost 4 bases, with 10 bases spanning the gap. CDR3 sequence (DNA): TGTGCCAGCAGCTTGGACCCCTCGGGCACTGAAGCTTTCTTT. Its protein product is CASSLDPSGTEAFF.